This T cell receptor (beta chain) was profiled in a study of spatial heterogeneity in lung cancer. This clonotype was seen only once. The size of this beta chain means little, since it is a stray read in a library made for alpha chains. TCRdb used MiXCR to reprocess the 5' RACE reads, holding one entry per CDR3 protein. Counted here are 2,600 or so distinct CDR3 sequences, around three fifths occurring once; the ten biggest clones make up roughly 9.7%. Time point noted: blood at routine non-recurrence follow-up after resection. Trimming shortened V by 4 bases and J by 5 bases, and 12 bases separated the two germline ends. Looked up from germline, CDR1 is LGHNA and CDR2 is YNFKEQ. The CDR3 sequence is 14 residues long.

The chain is built from TRBV4-2 and TRBJ2-1, with D tentatively TRBD2 (5 bases). Sequences were derived from PBMCs, sampled at follow-up. This sequence originates from a female donor with early-stage non-small cell lung cancer. The CDR3: CASSLGRTHNEQFF. CDR3 bases: TGTGCCAGCAGCCTTGGTAGGACTCACAATGAGCAGTTCTTC.